This passage covers 10 T cell receptor beta chains from one sample sequenced in a study of T cells in Graves' hyperthyroidism and ophthalmopathy. RNA transcripts provided the source from which TCR beta CDR3 regions were amplified. Carried out on the TCR CDR3, a first-round RT-PCR used the HTBI primer set. A single record per CDR3 protein comes from TCRdb applying MiXCR to the multiplex PCR reads. The table lists some 550,000 distinct CDR3 sequences, less than 25% of them singletons. Sample: blood. The origin of the receptors is a man aged 18 to 35 with Graves' hyperthyroidism.

This clonotype appeared many times. J is TRBJ1-1 and V is TRBV12-3 or TRBV12-4; D gene uncertain. Trimming left V 4 bases short and J 1 base short, with 10 bases between. CDR3 size: 14 residues. The CDR3 DNA follows: TGTGCCAGCAGTTCCGGACCGACGAACACTGAAGCTTTCTTT. Residues: CASSSGPTNTEAFF.

This clonotype appeared many times. The J gene is TRBJ1-1, the V gene TRBV9; TRBD1 might be the D (6 bases). The V and J ends lost 0 bases and 5 bases respectively, with 14 bases between them. The CDR3 extends over 15 amino acids. The germline V gene encodes CDR1 SGDLS and CDR2 YYNGEE. The CDR3 DNA reads as TGTGCCAGCAGCGTAGGTATTGGGGGCAGGACTGAAGCTTTCTTT. Translating gives CASSVGIGGRTEAFF.

The V and J genes are TRBV11-2 and TRBJ2-7, with D uncertain. Germline values: CDR1 SGHAT, CDR2 FQNNGV. This CDR3 has 16 residues. Trimming shortened V by 1 base and J by 5 bases, and 18 bases separated the two germline ends. CDR3 protein: CASSLGPSAIPHEQYF. The CDR3 nucleotides are TGTGCCAGCAGCTTAGGACCCAGCGCAATACCCCACGAGCAGTACTTC.

This clonotype was detected once. The V gene is TRBV3-1, the J gene TRBJ2-7, with D maybe TRBD2 (6 bases). The CDR3 extends over 14 amino acids. The V gene lost 1 base and the J gene lost 3 bases, with 10 bases spanning the gap. Germline CDR1 is LGHDT and CDR2 is YNNKEL (reference sequence). CDR3 sequence reads: CASSQGLGGYEQYF. The CDR3 DNA follows: TGTGCCAGCAGCCAAGGCCTGGGGGGCTACGAGCAGTACTTC.

This clonotype was observed at least ten times. This chain connects TRBV5-1 to TRBJ2-7; 11 positions agree with TRBD2. The germline V gene encodes CDR1 SGHRS and CDR2 YFSETQ. V lost 5 bases to trimming and J lost 2 bases; unmatched junction nucleotides: 3. This CDR3 is built from 14 residues. The CDR3 is CASRVAGGPYEQYF. Here the CDR3 DNA reads TGCGCCAGCAGGGTAGCGGGGGGGCCCTACGAGCAGTACTTC. The entire variable domain, with the rest obtained from reference TRBV5-1 and TRBJ2-7, is as follows: KAGVTQTPRYLIKTRGQQVTLSCSPISGHRSVSWYQQTPGQGLQFLFEYFSETQRNKGNFPGRFSGRQFSNSRSEMNVSTLELGDSALYLCASRVAGGPYEQYFGPGTRLTVT.

This clonotype was found many times. The chain employs TRBV20-1 and TRBJ2-7, with a tentative D call TRBD1 (8 bases). The CDR3 is 12 residues long. V was trimmed by 6 bases and J by 3 bases, leaving 12 bases between them. Germline CDR1 DFQATT, CDR2 SNEGSKA (reference sequence). The CDR3 loop is CSATGGVYEQYF. CDR3 nucleotide sequence: TGCAGTGCCACAGGGGGGGTCTACGAGCAGTACTTC.

This clonotype was counted ten times or more. This chain links TRBV2 with TRBJ1-5; D uncertain. The V gene lost 3 bases and the J gene lost 0 bases, with 9 bases spanning the gap. This CDR3 has 15 amino acids. Germline V CDR1 and CDR2: SNHLY, FYNNEI. In DNA, the CDR3 is TGTGCCAGCAGTGATGACGGACTTAGCAATCAGCCCCAGCATTTT. Translation: CASSDDGLSNQPQHF.

The rearrangement joins TRBV29-1 to TRBJ2-2, with 9 bases matching TRBD1. Germline-derived CDR1 and CDR2 are SQVTM and ANQGSEA. V lost 3 bases, J lost 6 bases, and 8 bases stayed unmatched. The CDR3 sequence is 15 residues long. The chain's CDR3 is CSVEGGDRVAGELFF. In nucleotides, the CDR3 is TGCAGCGTTGAGGGGGGGGACAGGGTCGCCGGGGAGCTGTTTTTT.

This clonotype was detected ten times or more. The CDR3 sequence is CATSDLRDYYGYTF. DNA of the CDR3: TGTGCCACCAGTGACCTCAGGGACTACTATGGCTACACCTTC. The chain links TRBV24-1 to TRBJ1-2, with D possibly being TRBD1 (5 bases). Germline CDR1 KGHDR, CDR2 SFDVKD. The CDR3 sequence is 14 residues long. Deletions cut 4 bases from V and 3 bases from J, with 11 bases between.

There are a few counts of this clonotype. The rearrangement links TRBV19 to TRBJ2-7; the D is unclear. Trimming removed 3 bases at V and 6 bases at J, with 15 bases between. CDR3 length: 14 residues. Germline V gene lookup returns CDR1 LNHDA and CDR2 SQIVND (reference sequence). In nucleotides, the CDR3 is TGTGCCAGTAGTATCGGCATGCAGGCCCCCGAGCAGTACTTC. It specifies CASSIGMQAPEQYF.